These 4 T cell receptor beta chains were all obtained from the same sample, sequenced in a study of cytotoxic CD8 clonotypes in ibrutinib-treated CLL. This table comes from immunoSEQ multiplex PCR, and its TCRdb copy is limited to in-frame clones, with some not included. The sample has about 140,000 clones, around 82% seen once. The sample here was PBMCs, taken after 36 months of ibrutinib treatment. The source is a human donor with chronic lymphocytic leukemia.

In DNA, the CDR3 is TGTGCCAGCAGGCTTGTCGGACTAGCCGATTACGAGCAGTACTTC. This encodes CASRLVGLADYEQYF. The rearrangement uses TRBV6-5 and TRBJ2-7; 8 bases align to TRBD2. The V segment lost 6 bases and the J segment 4 bases; nucleotides outside the gene matches: 11. The CDR3 has 15 residues. Per germline, CDR1 MNHEY and CDR2 SVGAGI.

This clone was seen only a few times. The J gene is TRBJ1-1, the V gene TRBV2; D is uncertain. V lost 4 bases, J lost 1 base, and 7 bases lay in between. Germline CDR1 SNHLY, CDR2 FYNNEI. The CDR3 extends over 13 amino acids. This chain's CDR3 is CASSVGQNTEAFF. The CDR3 DNA is TGTGCCAGCAGTGTCGGGCAGAACACTGAAGCTTTCTTT.

The rearrangement joins TRBV5-6 to TRBJ1-5; D is unresolved. The V end lost 4 bases, the J end lost 3 bases, and 14 bases lay between the germline ends. CDR3 length: 15 residues. Germline CDR1 reads SGHDT; CDR2 reads YYEEEE. The CDR3 spells CASSRAGIVNQPQHF. The CDR3 DNA follows: TGTGCCAGCAGCCGGGCGGGTATAGTCAATCAGCCCCAGCATTTT.

The gene calls are TRBV18 and TRBJ1-1; TRBD1 matches 9 bases. V dropped 2 bases and J dropped 10; count of bases not matched to a gene: 14. The CDR3 spans 16 residues. CDR1 and CDR2 (germline): KGHSH, LQKENI. The chain's CDR3 is CASSPVGTGSLVGAFF. CDR3 in DNA: TGTGCCAGCTCACCAGTCGGGACAGGGAGCCTAGTGGGAGCTTTCTTT.